This T cell receptor (beta chain) was profiled in a study of T cell responses to AZD1222 COVID-19 vaccine. The study's findings and limits: Sampling that yielded the repertoires occurred only after the peak T cell response.

The CDR3 loop spans 15 amino acids. The germline V gene encodes CDR1 SNHLY and CDR2 FYNNEI. V lost 7 bases, J lost 0 bases, and 7 bases stayed unmatched. On this clone itself: Antigen specificity is unknown.

Libraries were prepared by immunoSEQ multiplex PCR; TCRdb keeps only in-frame clonotypes and omits some of them. Of 91,000 or so clones in the sample, 80% to 95% were seen once. The source was peripheral blood, collected 28 days after the second AZD1222 dose. This TCR derives from an adult who received the AZD1222 COVID-19 vaccine. The gene calls are TRBV2 and TRBJ1-2, with 8 bases that match TRBD1. The CDR3 region has the DNA TGTGCCAGCAAGGACAGGGCGCTAGCTAACTATGGCTACACCTTC. Translating it yields CASKDRALANYGYTF. Full variable domain (rest looked up from reference TRBV2 and TRBJ1-2): EPEVTQTPSHQVTQMGQEVILRCVPISNHLYFYWYRQILGQKVEFLVSFYNNEISEKSEIFDDQFSVERPDGSNFTLKIRSTKLEDSAMYFCASKDRALANYGYTFGSGTRLTVV.